A single sample gave rise to the 21 T cell receptor beta chains below, sequenced in a study of blood T cell repertoires in COVID-19. Produced via immunoSEQ multiplex PCR; TCRdb's table is partial and in-frame only. The sample has about 150,000 clones, roughly 78% seen once. Sequencing used peripheral blood. These receptors were obtained from an elderly man with acute or convalescent COVID-19.

The CDR3 spells CASSSRGGEDQPQHF. The CDR3, as DNA: TGCGCCAGCAGCTCCCGCGGAGGGGAGGATCAGCCCCAGCATTTT. The rearrangement uses TRBV5-1 and TRBJ1-5; D is perhaps TRBD1 (5 bases). CDR3 length: 15 residues. Germline loops: CDR1 SGHRS, CDR2 YFSETQ. V lost 3 bases and J lost 5, with 15 bases in between.

This clone was counted a single time. This chain connects TRBV19 to TRBJ2-2; 7 bases line up with TRBD1. Per germline, CDR1 LNHDA and CDR2 SQIVND (reference sequence). V was pared by 2 bases and J by 2 bases, with 5 bases of the junction left unmatched. This CDR3 has 16 amino acids. The chain's CDR3 is CASSILGQPNTGELFF. CDR3 coding DNA: TGTGCCAGTAGTATACTGGGACAGCCCAACACCGGGGAGCTGTTTTTT.

The chain has TRBV6-2 or TRBV6-3 and TRBJ1-5, with D perhaps TRBD1 (5 bases). From germline, CDR1 is MNHEY and CDR2 SVGEGT. V lost 4 bases, J lost 5 bases, and 12 bases lay in between. The CDR3 spans 14 residues. The CDR3 DNA reads as TGTGCCAGCAGTTCTGGACAATATCATCAGCCCCAGCATTTT. This codes for CASSSGQYHQPQHF.

V usage is TRBV6-5 and J usage is TRBJ1-1; D call uncertain. V dropped 6 bases and J dropped 2 bases, with 7 bases sitting between them. This CDR3 has 12 amino acids. Germline V gene lookup returns CDR1 MNHEY and CDR2 SVGAGI. In nucleotides, the CDR3 is TGTGCCAGCAGCCGCAGTAACACTGAAGCTTTCTTT. Amino acids: CASSRSNTEAFF.

This chain connects TRBV19 to TRBJ1-5, with D possibly TRBD1 on 5 matching bases. Trimming removed 6 bases from V and 4 bases from J, with 10 bases in between. This CDR3 comprises 13 residues. CDR1 is LNHDA, CDR2 SQIVND, per germline (reference sequence). The CDR3 here is CASRTDSNQPQHF. In DNA form, the CDR3 reads TGTGCCAGTAGGACCGACAGTAATCAGCCCCAGCATTTT.

In this sample, this clone turned up many times. The chain uses TRBV24-1 and TRBJ2-3; D may be TRBD1 (6 bases). Germline CDR1 and CDR2: KGHDR and SFDVKD. This CDR3 comprises 16 residues. Trimming stripped 8 bases from V and 2 bases from J, with 19 bases between. The DNA of the CDR3 is TGTGCCACCACCGCCGGACAGCGGTCGGACACAGATACGCAGTATTTT. Translation gives CATTAGQRSDTDTQYF.

This chain uses TRBV19 with TRBJ1-1, with TRBD1 matching 12 bases. The germline V gene has CDR1 LNHDA and CDR2 SQIVND (reference sequence). V lost 9 bases to trimming and J lost 1 base; unmatched junction nucleotides: 9. The CDR3 covers 16 residues. CDR3 region: CASTGQGASANTEAFF. As DNA, the CDR3 is TGTGCCAGCACGGGACAGGGGGCCTCCGCGAACACTGAAGCTTTCTTT.

The rearrangement joins TRBV4-1 to TRBJ2-1; 10 bases agree with TRBD1. The germline V gene has CDR1 MGHRA and CDR2 YSYEKL. The junction had 6 bases not matched to a gene; V was cut back by 0 bases and J by 1 base. The CDR3 sequence is 18 residues long. The CDR3 nucleotides are TGCGCCAGCAGCCAAGACCAAGACAGGGGGCTATCCTACAATGAGCAGTTCTTC. Its translation is CASSQDQDRGLSYNEQFF.

The CDR3 DNA follows: TGTGCCACCAGTGAGGCGGGGTTGGGCGACAATGAGCAGTTCTTC. It specifies CATSEAGLGDNEQFF. The chain carries TRBV24-1 and TRBJ2-1, with D maybe TRBD2 (6 bases). CDR1 and CDR2 (germline): KGHDR, SFDVKD. V shed 4 bases and J shed 5 bases, with 14 bases lying between them. The CDR3 runs 15 residues.

This chain joins TRBV29-1 and TRBJ2-1, with D uncertain. The length of the CDR3 is 13 residues. Trimming took off 3 bases at V and 4 bases at J, with 10 bases between the two ends. Germline V gene lookup returns CDR1 SQVTM and CDR2 ANQGSEA. CDR3 region: CSVDNSQYNEQFF. Written as DNA, the CDR3 is TGCAGCGTTGACAACAGCCAGTACAATGAGCAGTTCTTC.

The gene calls are TRBV28 and TRBJ1-5; tentatively, D is TRBD1 (6 bases). Germline loops: CDR1 MDHEN, CDR2 SYDVKM. The CDR3 length is 19 residues. The ends were cut back, 2 bases at V and 0 bases at J, with 20 bases in the middle. The CDR3 bases are TGTGCCAGCAGTTTAAGCCCTGGACAGCTTTTTCTTAGCAATCAGCCCCAGCATTTT. Its translation is CASSLSPGQLFLSNQPQHF.

This sequence joins TRBV7-8 and TRBJ2-3; 7 bases line up with TRBD1. This CDR3 has 17 amino acids. CDR1 SGHVS and CDR2 FQNEAQ come from the germline V gene. Trimming removed 0 bases from V and 3 bases from J; junction bases left unmatched: 9. This chain's CDR3 is CASSLAPGTESTDTQYF. CDR3 coding DNA: TGTGCCAGCAGCTTAGCGCCCGGGACAGAAAGTACAGATACGCAGTATTTT. Drawing the rest from reference TRBV7-8 and TRBJ2-3, the complete variable domain is GAGVSQSPRYKVAKRGQDVALRCDPISGHVSLFWYQQALGQGPEFLTYFQNEAQLDKSGLPSDRFFAERPEGSVSTLKIQRTQQEDSAVYLCASSLAPGTESTDTQYFGPGTRLTVL.

V usage is TRBV6-5 and J usage is TRBJ1-2, with no clear D. The germline V gene encodes CDR1 MNHEY and CDR2 SVGAGI. The CDR3 loop spans 11 amino acids. V lost 8 bases and J 8 bases, leaving 12 bases between the germline ends. This CDR3 is CASGAGGGYTF. The CDR3 region has the DNA TGTGCCAGCGGCGCCGGAGGCGGCTACACCTTC.

This sequence joins TRBV5-4 and TRBJ2-2, with 8 bases that match TRBD1. Germline CDR1 is SGHNT and CDR2 is YYREEE (reference sequence). Trimming removed 1 base from V and 1 base from J; junction bases left unmatched: 6. The CDR3 covers 17 residues. The CDR3 region has the DNA TGTGCCAGCAGCTTGCGATCCGGGACAGGGAACACCGGGGAGCTGTTTTTT. It translates to CASSLRSGTGNTGELFF. Looking up the rest from reference TRBV5-4 and TRBJ2-2 gives the full variable domain: ETGVTQSPTHLIKTRGQQVTLRCSSQSGHNTVSWYQQALGQGPQFIFQYYREEENGRGNFPPRFSGLQFPNYSSELNVNALELDDSALYLCASSLRSGTGNTGELFFGEGSRLTVL.

This clone was seen only a few times. The J gene is TRBJ1-1, the V gene TRBV28; D gene ambiguous. The germline V gene encodes CDR1 MDHEN and CDR2 SYDVKM. The CDR3 contains 13 residues. Trimming took off 6 bases at V and 5 bases at J, with 13 bases between the two ends. CDR3 DNA: TGTGCCAGCAGGCAGATGACGGGTACTGAAGCTTTCTTT. Amino acid sequence: CASRQMTGTEAFF. Variable domain in full (rest from reference TRBV28 and TRBJ1-1): DVKVTQSSRYLVKRTGEKVFLECVQDMDHENMFWYRQDPGLGLRLIYFSYDVKMKEKGDIPEGYSVSREKKERFSLILESASTNQTSMYLCASRQMTGTEAFFGQGTRLTVV.

V and J are TRBV27 and TRBJ2-1, with 8 nucleotides matching TRBD2. The length of the CDR3 is 18 residues. Germline trimming cut 5 bases from V and 0 bases from J; bases unmatched to any gene: 12. From germline, CDR1 is MNHEY and CDR2 SMNVEV (reference sequence). Here the CDR3 DNA reads TGTGCCAGCAGTAACTTTGCGGGGGGCCCTAACTCCTACAATGAGCAGTTCTTC. Its protein is CASSNFAGGPNSYNEQFF.

The CDR3 region is CASGRGAAAKNIQYF. The CDR3 DNA sequence: TGTGCCAGCGGAAGAGGAGCGGCAGCCAAAAACATTCAGTACTTC. The chain couples TRBV6-5 to TRBJ2-4; D may be TRBD2 (5 bases). In germline, CDR1 is MNHEY, CDR2 SVGAGI. The CDR3 has 15 residues. V was cut by 8 bases and J by 0 bases, with 14 bases left in between.

The chain has TRBV19 and TRBJ2-5; no firm D call. Germline-derived CDR1 and CDR2 are LNHDA and SQIVND (reference sequence). Deletions cut 5 bases from V and 2 bases from J, with 9 bases between. The CDR3 loop spans 13 amino acids. The CDR3 DNA sequence: TGTGCCAGTAGTCGCGACACACAAGAGACCCAGTACTTC. Translated, it gives CASSRDTQETQYF.

This sequence joins TRBV5-1 and TRBJ2-2; possibly TRBD1 for D (5 bases). In germline, CDR1 is SGHRS, CDR2 YFSETQ. V lost 0 bases and J 7 bases, leaving 7 bases between the germline ends. CDR3 length equals 13 residues. CDR3 amino acids: CASSLVDNGELFF. In DNA, the CDR3 is TGCGCCAGCAGCTTGGTGGACAACGGGGAGCTGTTTTTT.

The J gene is TRBJ2-2, the V gene TRBV9; D ambiguous. Germline lookup yields CDR1 SGDLS and CDR2 YYNGEE. The CDR3 totals 12 residues. V was shortened by 4 bases and J by 3 bases, with 4 bases between the two germline ends. This chain's CDR3 is CASSRDTGELFF. CDR3 DNA: TGTGCCAGCAGCCGGGACACCGGGGAGCTGTTTTTT. The entire variable domain, with the rest obtained from reference TRBV9 and TRBJ2-2, is as follows: DSGVTQTPKHLITATGQRVTLRCSPRSGDLSVYWYQQSLDQGLQFLIQYYNGEERAKGNILERFSAQQFPDLHSELNLSSLELGDSALYFCASSRDTGELFFGEGSRLTVL.

This rearrangement joins TRBV12-3 or TRBV12-4 to TRBJ2-2; D possibly corresponds to TRBD1 (6 bases). The CDR3 extends over 13 amino acids. The V gene lost 4 bases and the J gene lost 3 bases, with 6 bases spanning the gap. In DNA form, the CDR3 reads TGTGCCAGCAGTTACAGGGACACCGGGGAGCTGTTTTTT. It specifies CASSYRDTGELFF.